These 10 T cell receptor beta chains were all obtained from the same sample, sequenced in a study of radiotherapy plus CTLA-4 blockade in lung cancer. Libraries were prepared by immunoSEQ multiplex PCR; TCRdb keeps only in-frame clonotypes and omits some of them. Of tens of thousands of clones listed, 75% to 90% are singletons. Sequenced material: peripheral blood, taken from a patient treated with radiotherapy plus ipilimumab. Receptors were obtained from a human donor with non-small cell lung cancer who had stable disease on radiotherapy plus ipilimumab.

This sequence joins TRBV9 and TRBJ1-1; D not resolved. V lost 0 bases and J lost 4, with 7 bases in between. This CDR3 is built from 13 residues. Germline V gene lookup returns CDR1 SGDLS and CDR2 YYNGEE. CDR3 sequence reads: CASSVAGSTEAFF. The DNA of the CDR3 is TGTGCCAGCAGCGTAGCGGGGTCCACTGAAGCTTTCTTT.

The chain combines TRBV9 with TRBJ1-1; 9 bases fit TRBD1. The junction had 13 bases not matched to a gene; V was cut back by 3 bases and J by 4 bases. Germline V gene sequence: CDR1 SGDLS, CDR2 YYNGEE. This CDR3 contains 17 residues. The CDR3: CASSAPTGGGSGTEAFF. The CDR3 bases are TGTGCCAGCAGCGCCCCGACAGGGGGAGGATCTGGCACTGAAGCTTTCTTT.

This CDR3 is CASSPPGVNQPQHF. The CDR3, as DNA: TGTGCCAGCAGCCCGCCAGGGGTTAATCAGCCCCAGCATTTT. This chain links TRBV11-2 with TRBJ1-5, with a tentative D call TRBD1 (6 bases). Deletions cut 5 bases from V and 4 bases from J, with 12 bases between. Germline CDR1 is SGHAT and CDR2 is FQNNGV. The CDR3 spans 14 residues.

V and J are TRBV4-1 and TRBJ2-7, with 8 nucleotides matching TRBD2. Germline CDR1 reads MGHRA; CDR2 reads YSYEKL. The J segment lost 6 bases and the V segment lost 3 bases, leaving 10 bases of the junction unmatched. CDR3 length: 15 residues. The CDR3: CASSQGPGLAREQYF. The DNA for the CDR3 is TGCGCCAGCAGCCAGGGGCCCGGACTAGCTCGCGAGCAGTACTTC.

The J gene is TRBJ2-7, the V gene TRBV27; 8 bases map to TRBD1. J was trimmed by 5 bases and V by 6 bases; bases with no gene match: 6. Germline CDR1 MNHEY, CDR2 SMNVEV (reference sequence). The CDR3 is made up of 13 amino acids. The CDR3 spells CASSTDRGNEQYF. The CDR3 DNA is TGTGCCAGCAGCACCGACAGGGGCAACGAGCAGTACTTC.

The J gene is TRBJ2-1, the V gene TRBV5-1; D perhaps matches TRBD2 (5 bases). Trimming removed 0 bases from V and 2 bases from J, with 9 bases in between. Germline assignment: CDR1 SGHRS and CDR2 YFSETQ. The CDR3 consists of 15 residues. This CDR3 reads CASSLAGNTYNEQFF. In nucleotides, the CDR3 is TGCGCCAGCAGCTTGGCCGGGAACACCTACAATGAGCAGTTCTTC.

By frequency in the sample, this clone is medium-sized. The V call is TRBV4-2, the J call TRBJ1-3; unclear D gene. This CDR3 has 13 residues. The V end was cut by 0 bases, the J end by 4 bases, with 4 bases between. Germline assignment: CDR1 LGHNA and CDR2 YNFKEQ. The DNA for the CDR3 is TGTGCCAGCAGCCAAGATCTAGGAAACACCATATATTTT. Its protein is CASSQDLGNTIYF.

The chain has TRBV7-2 and TRBJ2-5; 10 bases align to TRBD2. The J call may be incorrect, as the DNA end agrees better with TRBJ2-7. CDR3 length: 16 amino acids. Germline V CDR1 and CDR2: SGHTA, FQGNSA. The CDR3 protein is CASSLALAGDGYEQYF. The CDR3 bases are TGTGCCAGCAGCTTAGCGCTAGCGGGAGACGGCTACGAGCAGTACTTC.

The CDR3 here is CASSMGLSLLFF. The CDR3 region has the DNA TGTGCCAGTAGTATGGGACTCTCGTTGTTGTTCTTC. This chain joins TRBV19 and TRBJ2-1; TRBD2 might be the D (6 bases). This CDR3 region has 12 residues. CDR1 LNHDA and CDR2 SQIVND come from the germline V gene (reference sequence). The V gene lost 3 bases and the J gene lost 15 bases, with 15 bases spanning the gap.

The chain has TRBV5-6 and TRBJ1-2; 7 nucleotides match TRBD1. The CDR3 is 14 amino acids. With 5 bases clipped from V and 2 bases from J, the junction kept 6 bases outside the gene matches. Germline V gene lookup returns CDR1 SGHDT and CDR2 YYEEEE. The CDR3 region has the DNA TGTGCCAGCAGGACACAGGGGTTAAACTATGGCTACACCTTC. It translates to CASRTQGLNYGYTF. The variable domain in full, completed from reference TRBV5-6 and TRBJ1-2, reads DAGVTQSPTHLIKTRGQQVTLRCSPKSGHDTVSWYQQALGQGPQFIFQYYEEEERQRGNFPDRFSGHQFPNYSSELNVNALLLGDSALYLCASRTQGLNYGYTFGSGTRLTVV.